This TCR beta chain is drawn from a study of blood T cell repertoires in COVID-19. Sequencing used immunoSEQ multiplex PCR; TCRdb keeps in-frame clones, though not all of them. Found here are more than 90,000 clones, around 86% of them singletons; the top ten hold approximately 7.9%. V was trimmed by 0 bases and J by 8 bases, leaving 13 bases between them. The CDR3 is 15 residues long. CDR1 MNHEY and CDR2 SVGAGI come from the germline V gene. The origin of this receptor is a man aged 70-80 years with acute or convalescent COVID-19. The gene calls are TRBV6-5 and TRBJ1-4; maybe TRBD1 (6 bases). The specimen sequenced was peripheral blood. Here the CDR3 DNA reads TGTGCCAGCAGTTACTCCCCAGGGGAAGGAGAAAAACTGTTTTTT. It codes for CASSYSPGEGEKLFF.